The clone carrying this T cell receptor beta chain was counted a few times. The sample originates from a study of T cells in Graves' hyperthyroidism and ophthalmopathy. About the research overall: Before any treatment, at initial diagnosis, peripheral blood was collected.

Uncontrolled infections, other autoimmune diseases, pregnancy or lactation led to exclusion of patients. Amplified TCR beta CDR3 regions derived from RNA transcripts. Initially, a first-round RT-PCR of the TCR CDR3 employed the HTBI primer set. MiXCR, run by TCRdb on the multiplex PCR reads, gives a single entry per CDR3 protein. The sample contains around 290,000 distinct CDR3 sequences, over 15% of which appear only once. Trimming pared 3 bases from V and 2 bases from J, leaving 9 bases between. Per germline, CDR1 SGHTA and CDR2 FQGNSA. There are 14 residues in the CDR3. Source material: blood. The receptor was derived from a woman aged 60-75 years with Graves' ophthalmopathy. V usage is TRBV7-2 and J usage is TRBJ2-3, with D hard to call. CDR3 nucleotide sequence: TGTGCCAGCAGCTTCATAGGGAACACAGATACGCAGTATTTT. This sequence encodes CASSFIGNTDTQYF.